The present TCR beta chain was sequenced within a study of cytomegalovirus exposure and HLA in healthy donors. Findings of the study overall: In a later analysis, a missense DCLRE1C variant was linked to TCR beta V- and J-gene trimming.

This clone has more than one count but fewer than ten. Its specificity is not known. This CDR3 region has 14 residues. Germline V CDR1 and CDR2: MNHNS, SASEGT. V lost 2 bases and J lost 3, with 10 bases in between. The PCR employed 60 Vbeta primers together with 13 Jbeta primers. The protocol was immunoSEQ multiplex PCR, while the TCRdb copy is restricted to in-frame clones and leaves out a portion. This sample has about 130,000 clones, with 65% to 80% found just once. Input material: PBMCs. This TCR was sampled from a male donor in good health and CMV-seropositive. This chain connects TRBV6-1 to TRBJ1-2, with a possible D match to TRBD1 (6 bases). CDR3 sequence reads: CASSEMGHDYGYTF. CDR3 coding DNA: TGTGCCAGCAGTGAAATGGGACACGACTATGGCTACACCTTC.